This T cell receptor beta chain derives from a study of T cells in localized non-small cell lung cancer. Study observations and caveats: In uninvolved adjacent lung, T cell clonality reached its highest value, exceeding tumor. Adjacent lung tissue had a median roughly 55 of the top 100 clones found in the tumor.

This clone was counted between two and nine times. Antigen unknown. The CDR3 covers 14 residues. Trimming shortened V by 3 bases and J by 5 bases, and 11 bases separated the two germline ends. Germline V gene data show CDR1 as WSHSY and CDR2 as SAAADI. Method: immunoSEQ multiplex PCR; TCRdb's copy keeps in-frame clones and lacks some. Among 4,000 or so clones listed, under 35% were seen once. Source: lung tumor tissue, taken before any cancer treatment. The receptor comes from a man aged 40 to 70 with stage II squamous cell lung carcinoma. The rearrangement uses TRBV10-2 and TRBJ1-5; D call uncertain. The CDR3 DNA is TGCGCCAGCAGTGAAGGCGGGAACGATCAGCCCCAGCATTTT. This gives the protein CASSEGGNDQPQHF.